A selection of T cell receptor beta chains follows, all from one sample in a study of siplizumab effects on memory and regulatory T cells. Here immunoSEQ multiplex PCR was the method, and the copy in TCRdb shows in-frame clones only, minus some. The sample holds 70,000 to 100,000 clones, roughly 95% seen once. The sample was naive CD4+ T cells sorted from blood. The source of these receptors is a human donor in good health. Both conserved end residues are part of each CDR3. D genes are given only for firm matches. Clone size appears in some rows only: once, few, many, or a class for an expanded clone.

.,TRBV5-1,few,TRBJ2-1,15,CASSPTGPSYNEQFF,TGCGCCAGCAGCCCTACGGGTCCTTCCTACAATGAGCAGTTCTTC
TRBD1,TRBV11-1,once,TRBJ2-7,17,CASSRITGTAFSYEQYF,TGTGCCAGCAGCCGTATTACCGGGACAGCATTTTCCTACGAGCAGTACTTC
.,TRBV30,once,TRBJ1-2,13,CAWSVLQGYGYTF,TGTGCCTGGAGTGTGCTCCAGGGCTATGGCTACACCTTC
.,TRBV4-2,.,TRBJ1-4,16,CASSQDPGATNEKLFF,TGTGCCAGCAGCCAAGACCCGGGTGCAACTAATGAAAAACTGTTTTTT
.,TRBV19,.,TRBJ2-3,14,CASSIMGATDTQYF,TGTGCCAGTAGTATCATGGGGGCCACAGATACGCAGTATTTT
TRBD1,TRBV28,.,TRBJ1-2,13,CASSLDRSYGYTF,TGTGCCAGCAGTTTGGACAGGAGCTATGGCTACACCTTC
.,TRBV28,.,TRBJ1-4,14,CASSSGTFLEKLFF,TGTGCCAGCAGTTCAGGGACTTTCCTGGAAAAACTGTTTTTT
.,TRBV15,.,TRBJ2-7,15,CATSTRSGKNYEQYF,TGTGCCACCAGCACCCGATCAGGGAAAAACTACGAGCAGTACTTC
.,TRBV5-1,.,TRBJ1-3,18,CASSALISAAGSGNTIYF,TGCGCCAGCAGCGCACTCATCTCGGCTGCCGGCTCTGGAAACACCATATATTTT
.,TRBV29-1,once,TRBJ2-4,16,CSVEKLQNIAKNIQYF,TGCAGCGTTGAAAAATTACAGAACATAGCCAAAAACATTCAGTACTTC
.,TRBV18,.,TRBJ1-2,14,CASSPLPQGNGETF,TGTGCCAGCTCACCACTGCCACAGGGAAATGGGGAGACCTTC
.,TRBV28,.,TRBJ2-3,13,CASSSRATDTQYF,TGTGCCAGCTCGTCGCGGGCCACAGATACGCAGTATTTT
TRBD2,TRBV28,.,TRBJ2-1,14,CASSSSGGHNEQFF,TGTGCCAGCAGTTCTAGCGGGGGCCACAATGAGCAGTTCTTC
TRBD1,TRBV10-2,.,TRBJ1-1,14,CASSDRDRGVRAFF,TGCGCCAGCAGTGACCGCGACAGGGGCGTTCGAGCTTTCTTT
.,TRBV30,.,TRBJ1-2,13,CALEQGGHYGYTF,TGTGCCTTAGAACAGGGAGGGCACTATGGCTACACCTTC
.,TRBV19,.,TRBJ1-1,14,CASSMDRQNTEAFF,TGTGCCAGTAGTATGGACAGACAGAACACTGAAGCTTTCTTT
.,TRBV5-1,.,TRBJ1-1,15,CASSFDQLMNTEAFF,TGCGCCAGCAGCTTTGACCAGCTCATGAACACTGAAGCTTTCTTT
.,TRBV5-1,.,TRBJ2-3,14,CASSDPGGSDTQYF,TGCGCCAGCAGCGACCCCGGGGGATCCGATACGCAGTATTTT
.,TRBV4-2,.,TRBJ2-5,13,CASSQDSGGTQYF,TGTGCCAGCAGCCAAGATAGCGGCGGGACCCAGTACTTC
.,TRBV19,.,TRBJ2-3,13,CASSLGFSDTQYF,TGTGCCAGTAGTTTGGGATTTTCAGATACGCAGTATTTT
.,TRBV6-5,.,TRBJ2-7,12,CASSYASNEQYF,TGTGCCAGCAGTTACGCCTCAAACGAGCAGTACTTC
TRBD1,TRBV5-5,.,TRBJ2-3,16,CASSSRTGNYGDTQYF,TGTGCCAGCAGCTCCCGGACAGGGAATTACGGAGATACGCAGTATTTT
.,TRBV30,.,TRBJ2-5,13,CAWSVGTKETQYF,TGTGCCTGGAGTGTGGGGACCAAAGAGACCCAGTACTTC
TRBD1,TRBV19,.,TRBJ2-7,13,CASSFTTGSEQYF,TGTGCCAGTAGTTTTACGACAGGGAGCGAGCAGTACTTC
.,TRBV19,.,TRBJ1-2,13,CALGPGDESGYTF,TGTGCCTTGGGGCCAGGGGACGAGTCTGGCTACACCTTC
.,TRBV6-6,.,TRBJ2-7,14,CASSYNTGSYEQYF,TGTGCCAGCAGTTACAATACAGGGAGCTACGAGCAGTACTTC
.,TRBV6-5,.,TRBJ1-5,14,CASSPGNSNQPQHF,TGTGCCAGCAGTCCAGGGAATAGCAATCAGCCCCAGCATTTT
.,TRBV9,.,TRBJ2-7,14,CASSSTYPSYEQYF,TGTGCCAGCAGCTCGACCTATCCATCCTACGAGCAGTACTTC
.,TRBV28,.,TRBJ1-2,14,CASSLTGRGYGYTF,TGTGCCAGCAGTTTAACGGGGCGCGGATATGGCTACACCTTC
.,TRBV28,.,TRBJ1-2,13,CASSKPGFYGYTF,TGTGCCAGCAGTAAACCGGGGTTCTATGGCTACACCTTC
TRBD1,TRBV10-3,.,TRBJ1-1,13,CAIRDRPNTEAFF,TGTGCCATCAGGGACAGGCCTAACACTGAAGCTTTCTTT
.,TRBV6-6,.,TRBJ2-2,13,CASSSQGTGELFF,TGTGCCAGCAGTTCACAGGGCACCGGGGAGCTGTTTTTT
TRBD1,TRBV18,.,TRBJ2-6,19,CASSPALGQDLSGANVLTF,TGTGCCAGCTCACCAGCTTTGGGACAGGACCTCTCTGGGGCCAACGTCCTGACTTTC
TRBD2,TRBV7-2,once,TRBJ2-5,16,CASSLGSSGGFETQYF,TGTGCCAGCAGCTTAGGTTCCAGCGGGGGGTTTGAGACCCAGTACTTC
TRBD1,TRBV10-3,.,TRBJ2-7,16,CAISESTRQGSAEQYF,TGTGCCATCAGTGAGTCGACACGACAGGGCTCAGCCGAGCAGTACTTC
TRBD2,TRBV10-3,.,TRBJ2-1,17,CAISESGVAGGPNEQFF,TGTGCCATCAGTGAGTCCGGGGTCGCGGGGGGGCCCAATGAGCAGTTCTTC
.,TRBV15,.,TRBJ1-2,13,CATSNRGGYGYTF,TGTGCCACCAGCAATAGGGGGGGCTATGGCTACACCTTC
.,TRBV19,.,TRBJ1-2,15,CASSITGKANYGYTF,TGTGCCAGTAGTATTACAGGGAAGGCTAACTATGGCTACACCTTC
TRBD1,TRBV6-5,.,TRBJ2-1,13,CASSYALTGEQFF,TGTGCCAGCAGTTACGCTTTGACAGGGGAGCAGTTCTTC
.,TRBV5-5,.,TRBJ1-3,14,CASSYSGAGNTIYF,TGTGCCAGCAGCTACTCAGGGGCGGGAAACACCATATATTTT
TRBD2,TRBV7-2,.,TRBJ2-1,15,CASTPSGGFFGEQFF,TGTGCCAGCACCCCTAGCGGGGGGTTCTTCGGTGAGCAGTTCTTC
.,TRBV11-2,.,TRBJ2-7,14,CASSLGGQPYEQYF,TGTGCCAGCAGCTTAGGGGGCCAACCTTACGAGCAGTACTTC
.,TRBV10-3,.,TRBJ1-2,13,CAISGDSHYGYTF,TGTGCCATCAGTGGCGACAGCCACTATGGCTACACCTTC
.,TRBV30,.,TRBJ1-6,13,CAWAGQPNSPLHF,TGTGCCTGGGCTGGGCAACCAAATTCACCCCTCCACTTT
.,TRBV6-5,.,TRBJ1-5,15,CASRPTGRSNQPQHF,TGTGCCAGCAGGCCAACAGGGAGAAGCAATCAGCCCCAGCATTTT
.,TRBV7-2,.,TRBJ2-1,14,CASSLRDFGDEQFF,TGTGCCAGCAGCCTCAGGGACTTTGGGGATGAGCAGTTCTTC